This T cell receptor (beta chain) was sequenced during a study of blood T cell repertoires in COVID-19 (dated by TCRdb to the early 2020s). With respect to the entire study: Samples covering the acute and convalescent phases of COVID-19 were provided by collaborators in the United States, Italy and Spain. The prospective study material was composed of cDNA or gDNA derived from T cells, B-cell-depleted T cells, or PBMCs. Subjects who had been exposed to COVID-19, were actively infected with it, or had recovered from it provided the deeply sampled blood TCRbeta repertoires that made up the dataset. The repertoires were released in a freely available public database intended as a resource for research on the immune response to SARS-CoV-2. The samples were drawn from the first 160 participants of the ongoing ImmuneRACE study and from over a thousand subjects provided by 6 global collaborators. A de-identified subject ID, COVID-19 status, age in years and sex were almost always included in the sample metadata. HLA class I and class II types, where available, came from metadata supplied by the sample provider rather than from assay-based typing.

Participants in the prospective study were enrolled through a virtual design, were aged roughly 18 to 100 years, and lived in approximately 25 United States geographic areas. In the prospective study, cohorts were assigned on the basis of participant-reported clinical history obtained from a screening survey and a study questionnaire. In the prospective study, mobile phlebotomists collected whole blood, serum and a nasopharyngeal or oropharyngeal swab from each participant. Additional blood draws and questionnaires over an approximately two-month period could optionally be provided by prospective study participants. Before DNA extraction, blood samples from the prospective study were shipped at room temperature or frozen. Spanning cysteine to phenylalanine, the CDR3 consists of 15 amino acids. Only CDR3 DNA remains: 45 bases, in frame from the first base. Via the germline V gene (reference sequence), CDR1 is GTSNPN and CDR2 SVGIG. V loses 4 bases of germline sequence and J loses 10 bases, and the interval between the two ends is 25 bases.

What the authors observed across the whole study: How much clinical and demographic metadata was included differed by source and by participant, and the metadata was provided uncurated.

On this clone: Its antigen specificity is not known. Base-call qualities are not available, and no considerably larger clone is one nucleotide away.

TCRbeta CDR3 regions were amplified from genomic DNA using the immunoSEQ Assay, a bias-controlled multiplex PCR. The authors' analysis ran thus. Within the assay, amplification of reference gene primers was used to estimate how many nucleated cells each sample contained. To quantify the absolute abundance of each unique TCRbeta CDR3 rearrangement, sequence reads were collapsed and filtered. For each sample, productive Simpson clonality was calculated as the square root of Simpson's diversity index over productive rearrangements. TCRdb took this table from immuneACCESS and kept in-frame rearrangements with V and J called. Such tables lack part of the clones; where checked against another copy, unresolved V genes explain under half of the gap, and the rest is unexplained. V and J calls and clone size are those listed in that table; D and trimming were worked out from the DNA. This sample comprises some 200,000 clones, roughly 80% of them detected only once. The ten largest clones capture 1.3% of the sample.

The receptor chain draws on TRBV30 and TRBJ2-5; TRBD1 could be the D gene, as 5 bases match. The sequenced sample consisted of PBMCs or T cells enriched from blood (not recorded which). The receptor was isolated from a woman in her thirties or forties with acute COVID-19. This receptor has the CDR3 CAWMPHPAGLGDQYF. In nucleotides, the sequence is TGTGCCTGGATGCCCCACCCTGCAGGGCTTGGGGACCAGTACTTC.